This T cell receptor (beta chain) appears in the sequencing data of a study of blood T cell repertoires in COVID-19. Study context: Donors in the United States, Italy and Spain gave samples during acute or convalescent COVID-19.

CDR1 and CDR2 from the germline V gene are MNHEY and SMNVEV (reference sequence). CDR3 size: 15 residues. V shed 6 bases and J 0 bases; nucleotides not matched to a gene: 5. Libraries were prepared by immunoSEQ multiplex PCR; TCRdb keeps only in-frame clonotypes and omits some of them. The repertoire holds over 100,000 clones, 87% seen once, with around 14% in the top ten. Material for sequencing was peripheral blood. The chain employs TRBV27 and TRBJ2-1, with TRBD2 matching 7 bases. The clonotype was recovered from a man aged 45-65 years with acute or convalescent COVID-19. CDR3 loop: CASSNGGSSYNEQFF. DNA for the CDR3: TGTGCCAGCAGCAACGGGGGGAGCTCCTACAATGAGCAGTTCTTC.